This paragraph covers one TCR beta chain sequence. Its target is unknown. Trimming shortened V by 0 bases and J by 7 bases, and 8 bases separated the two germline ends. This CDR3 is built from 13 residues. CDR1 and CDR2 (germline): KGHDR, SFDVKD. The record originates from a study of T cell responses to AZD1222 COVID-19 vaccine. Notes on the study in general: Vaccine-associated CD4 TCRs spanned spike, dominant at 160-218 and 743-854. Reportedly, nearly half the spike-specific TCRs target unmutated variant regions.

The assay was immunoSEQ multiplex PCR, and TCRdb's table has in-frame clones only and misses some. The sample holds roughly 180,000 clones, roughly nine tenths seen once. The source is an adult in good health. This chain links TRBV24-1 with TRBJ1-2, with D unclear. The specimen comprised peripheral blood, sampled on day 0 of AZD1222 vaccination. The CDR3 DNA reads TGTGCCACCAGTGATTTGGCCGGGTCTGGCTACACCTTC. It codes for CATSDLAGSGYTF.